This T cell receptor (beta chain) derives from a study of cytomegalovirus exposure and HLA in healthy donors. PCR primers comprised 60 Vbeta and 13 Jbeta primers. The assay was immunoSEQ multiplex PCR, and TCRdb's table has in-frame clones only and misses some. This table holds 150,000 to 200,000 clones, about 65% found once. In regard to this clone: Its cognate antigen is unknown.

Regarding the study as a whole: Differences between HLA loci emerged in a later analysis of TCR association rates, with DRB1 most and HLA-C fewest.

The receptor was isolated from a girl aged 5 to 17 in good health and CMV-seronegative. Source material: PBMCs.

Here the CDR3 reads CASSLGGGYGYTF. The CDR3 nucleotides are TGTGCCAGCAGCTTGGGGGGAGGCTATGGCTACACCTTC. V and J are TRBV5-5 and TRBJ1-2; D call uncertain. From germline, CDR1 is SGHKS and CDR2 YYEKEE (reference sequence). There are 13 residues in the CDR3. Trimming removed 0 bases at V and 4 bases at J, with 7 bases between.